These 21 T cell receptor beta chains came from one sample sequenced in a study of blood T cell repertoires in COVID-19. The repertoire was sequenced with immunoSEQ multiplex PCR; TCRdb's copy has only in-frame clones and lacks some. Of under 250,000 clones in the sample, under 90% were seen once. Sequences were obtained from PBMCs or T cells enriched from blood (not recorded which). The origin of the receptors is a woman aged 45-65 years with acute COVID-19.

The table lists this clone with a count of one. This chain links TRBV10-3 with TRBJ2-5; D possibly corresponds to TRBD2 (6 bases). V was pared by 10 bases and J by 1 base, with 13 bases between. The CDR3 is made up of 13 amino acids. Germline assignment: CDR1 ENHRY and CDR2 SYGVKD. CDR3 DNA sequence: TGTGCCACCCTCGGGACTTTCCAAGAGACCCAGTACTTC. Translated, it gives CATLGTFQETQYF.

This chain connects TRBV27 to TRBJ1-4; 9 bases are shared with TRBD1. Losses at the gene ends were 0 bases for V and 6 bases for J; bases not matched to a gene: 5. Germline V gene lookup returns CDR1 MNHEY and CDR2 SMNVEV (reference sequence). This CDR3 region has 16 residues. The CDR3: CASSLSLGQGYEKLFF. The CDR3 DNA reads as TGTGCCAGCAGTTTATCGTTGGGACAGGGTTATGAAAAACTGTTTTTT.

This rearrangement joins TRBV7-2 to TRBJ2-3; TRBD2 is a possible D gene (5 bases). CDR3 size: 16 residues. CDR1 SGHTA and CDR2 FQGNSA come from the germline V gene. The V end was cut by 4 bases, the J end by 2 bases, with 16 bases between. Written as DNA, the CDR3 is TGTGCCAGCAGCTCGCTAAGGCGACTATTCACAGATACGCAGTATTTT. This sequence encodes CASSSLRRLFTDTQYF.

The gene calls are TRBV6-5 and TRBJ2-1, with 7 bases aligning to TRBD2. V lost 6 bases, J lost 10 bases, and 12 bases stayed unmatched. CDR1 and CDR2 from the germline V gene are MNHEY and SVGAGI. This CDR3 has 14 residues. DNA for the CDR3: TGTGCCAGCAGACGAGCGGGGACGACCGTAGAGCAGTTCTTC. It yields the protein CASRRAGTTVEQFF.

The chain has TRBV10-3 and TRBJ2-7; weak D call: TRBD1 (6 bases). Germline V gene sequence: CDR1 ENHRY, CDR2 SYGVKD. The germline V and J ends were trimmed by 2 bases and 2 bases, with 10 bases remaining between them. CDR3 length: 14 amino acids. The CDR3 bases are TGTGCCATCAGTGAGAAGGGACAAGCCTACGAGCAGTACTTC. Translated: CAISEKGQAYEQYF.

This chain joins TRBV11-2 and TRBJ2-5; the D gene is possibly TRBD2 (7 bases). V dropped 1 base and J dropped 4 bases, with 10 bases sitting between them. There are 14 residues in the CDR3. In germline, CDR1 is SGHAT, CDR2 FQNNGV. The CDR3 loop reads CASSLVRGGETQYF. The CDR3 DNA sequence: TGTGCCAGCAGCTTAGTGAGGGGGGGAGAGACCCAGTACTTC.

V usage is TRBV14 and J usage is TRBJ2-3; D is perhaps TRBD2 (6 bases). Trimming removed 6 bases at V and 4 bases at J, with 20 bases between. Per germline, CDR1 SGHDN and CDR2 FVKESK. The CDR3 has 16 amino acids. The CDR3 loop is CASSPPARGSADTQYF. The CDR3 region has the DNA TGTGCCAGCAGTCCCCCCGCACGGGGGAGTGCAGATACGCAGTATTTT. Combining the CDR3 with reference TRBV14 and TRBJ2-3 gives the whole variable domain EAGVTQFPSHSVIEKGQTVTLRCDPISGHDNLYWYRRVMGKEIKFLLHFVKESKQDESGMPNNRFLAERTGGTYSTLKVQPAELEDSGVYFCASSPPARGSADTQYFGPGTRLTVL.

Worth noting for this clone: At one end, the junction sequence differs from germline, possibly due to a read error. This chain joins TRBV7-7 and TRBJ2-2; 7 positions match TRBD1. Germline loops: CDR1 SSHAT, CDR2 FNYEAQ (reference sequence). This CDR3 is 15 amino acids long. The CDR3: CASSLGGIMAGELFF. CDR3 bases: TGTGCTAGCAGCTTAGGGGGCATTATGGCCGGGGAGCTGTTTTTT.

This clone was observed many times. The genes are TRBV7-9 and TRBJ2-2, with 9 nucleotides matching TRBD1. Germline CDR1 SEHNR, CDR2 FQNEAQ (reference sequence). The CDR3 loop spans 15 amino acids. After removal of 1 base from V and 5 bases from J, the junction contained 2 bases not matched to a gene. The CDR3 protein is CASSLGTGETGELFF. The DNA for the CDR3 is TGTGCCAGCAGCTTAGGGACAGGGGAAACCGGGGAGCTGTTTTTT.

The chain couples TRBV27 to TRBJ1-2, with TRBD1 as a possible D gene (5 bases). Germline values: CDR1 MNHEY, CDR2 SMNVEV (reference sequence). Trimming took off 0 bases at V and 7 bases at J, with 15 bases between the two ends. This CDR3 comprises 15 residues. In nucleotides, the CDR3 is TGTGCCAGCAGTTTATCCTCAGGGCTGGGGGGTGGCTACACCTTC. Translating gives CASSLSSGLGGGYTF.

The genes are TRBV9 and TRBJ2-2; D uncertain. V shed 0 bases and J shed 3 bases, with 6 bases lying between them. The CDR3 is 14 residues long. Germline values: CDR1 SGDLS, CDR2 YYNGEE. In DNA, the CDR3 is TGTGCCAGCAGCGTAGTCCTTGACACCGGGGAGCTGTTTTTT. Its translation is CASSVVLDTGELFF.

The chain is built from TRBV18 and TRBJ2-1; possible D gene TRBD1, 6 bases. Germline V gives CDR1 KGHSH, CDR2 LQKENI. The CDR3 runs 17 residues. Trimming stripped 4 bases from V and 3 bases from J, with 19 bases between. CDR3 protein: CASSRPALGQGYNEQFF. In DNA, the CDR3 is TGTGCCAGCTCACGACCAGCTCTGGGACAAGGCTACAATGAGCAGTTCTTC.

The chain employs TRBV5-1 and TRBJ2-7, with 8 positions matching TRBD1. Germline V CDR1 and CDR2: SGHRS, YFSETQ. J gave up 5 bases and V 4 bases, and 11 bases lay outside the gene matches. CDR3 size: 15 residues. This chain's CDR3 is CASSAGQDIIHEQYF. For the CDR3, the DNA is TGCGCCAGCAGCGCGGGACAGGATATCATCCACGAGCAGTACTTC.

The V gene is TRBV7-2, the J gene TRBJ1-5; TRBD1 might be the D (5 bases). The V gene's germline CDR1 is SGHTA and CDR2 FQGNSA. This CDR3 is built from 15 residues. Trimming shortened V by 6 bases and J by 1 base, and 13 bases separated the two germline ends. The CDR3 reads CASSLTRDSNQPQHF. As DNA, the CDR3 is TGTGCCAGCAGTTTAACGCGGGACAGCAATCAGCCCCAGCATTTT.

This clone was counted only a few times. The chain has TRBV12-3 or TRBV12-4 and TRBJ1-6; D perhaps matches TRBD1 (6 bases). Trimming took 5 bases from V and 10 from J, leaving 12 bases between them. CDR3 length: 13 residues. The CDR3: CASSKTGKSPLHF. CDR3 DNA sequence: TGTGCCAGCAGTAAAACAGGGAAATCACCCCTCCACTTT.

The rearrangement uses TRBV7-9 and TRBJ2-3; TRBD2 is a possible D gene (5 bases). Germline V gene sequence: CDR1 SEHNR, CDR2 FQNEAQ (reference sequence). Trimming pared 6 bases from V and 2 bases from J, leaving 15 bases between. The CDR3 sequence is 15 residues long. For the CDR3, the DNA is TGTGCCAGCAGAGGGAGTCCCCCTTTCACAGATACGCAGTATTTT. Translating gives CASRGSPPFTDTQYF.

The table lists this clone with a few counts. This chain uses TRBV19 with TRBJ1-5; possibly TRBD1 for D (6 bases). The V end was cut by 4 bases, the J end by 1 base, with 17 bases between. The CDR3 has 17 amino acids. Per the germline V gene, CDR1 is LNHDA and CDR2 is SQIVND (reference sequence). CDR3 amino acids: CASSNHRQVWSNQPQHF. The DNA for the CDR3 is TGTGCCAGTAGTAACCACCGACAGGTCTGGAGCAATCAGCCCCAGCATTTT.

This clone showed up just a few times. This chain links TRBV19 with TRBJ2-7; 10 nucleotides match TRBD2. The CDR3 loop spans 13 amino acids. Per the germline V gene, CDR1 is LNHDA and CDR2 is SQIVND (reference sequence). With 9 bases clipped from V and 6 bases from J, the junction kept 8 bases outside the gene matches. The CDR3 DNA follows: TGTGCCAGCGGAGGACTAGCGGACGGCGAGCAGTACTTC. The encoded protein is CASGGLADGEQYF.

This chain connects TRBV7-9 to TRBJ1-4; D ambiguous. Germline CDR1 and CDR2: SEHNR and FQNEAQ (reference sequence). The CDR3 length is 15 residues. V gave up 5 bases and J gave up 7 bases, with 17 bases separating them. In DNA, the CDR3 is TGTGCCAGCAGCCCCCCCCGAGGGTCGGGTGAAAAACTGTTTTTT. Its translation is CASSPPRGSGEKLFF.

The gene calls are TRBV10-3 and TRBJ2-7, with D possibly being TRBD2 (6 bases). Trimming shortened V by 0 bases and J by 0 bases, and 6 bases separated the two germline ends. Germline V gene data show CDR1 as ENHRY and CDR2 as SYGVKD. There are 14 residues in the CDR3. The CDR3 region is CAISESTSSYEQYF. As DNA, the CDR3 is TGTGCCATCAGTGAGTCGACTAGCTCCTACGAGCAGTACTTC.

This clone has just a few counts. Within the sample, other DNA sequences also encode this same CDR3. The V call is TRBV19, the J call TRBJ2-7; TRBD1 aligns across 8 bases. V was pared by 1 base and J by 0 bases, with 2 bases of the junction left unmatched. This CDR3 contains 15 residues. The germline V gene encodes CDR1 LNHDA and CDR2 SQIVND (reference sequence). The CDR3, as DNA: TGTGCCAGTAGTATAGCCGGACAGGGCTCCTACGAGCAGTACTTC. It codes for CASSIAGQGSYEQYF.